The 21 T cell receptor beta chains listed next were all sequenced from one sample in a study of long-term antiretroviral therapy in people with HIV. immunoSEQ v3.0 was run at survey level. Only in-frame clones appear in the TCRdb table, and some are missing; sequencing was by immunoSEQ multiplex PCR. This sample has almost 30,000 clones, with about nine tenths found just once. The source material was unsorted PBMCs, sampled 3.2 years before starting antiretroviral therapy. The receptors come from a man aged 50-60 years with HIV.

V gene TRBV7-9 combines with J gene TRBJ1-4; TRBD1 is a possible D gene (5 bases). The length of the CDR3 is 16 residues. Germline V CDR1 and CDR2: SEHNR, FQNEAQ (reference sequence). Trimming took 3 bases from V and 8 from J, leaving 19 bases between them. The chain's CDR3 is CASSFYWSQGQEKLFF. As DNA, the CDR3 is TGTGCCAGCAGCTTTTATTGGAGTCAGGGCCAGGAAAAACTGTTTTTT.

The CDR3 DNA reads TGCGCCAGCAGCTTGGTTGACCTTAATGAAAAACTGTTTTTT. Encoded protein: CASSLVDLNEKLFF. This chain uses TRBV5-1 with TRBJ1-4; D ambiguous. The CDR3 runs 14 residues. Trimming removed 0 bases from V and 4 bases from J, with 7 bases in between. Per the germline V gene, CDR1 is SGHRS and CDR2 is YFSETQ.

This rearrangement joins TRBV2 to TRBJ2-5; possibly TRBD2 for D (6 bases). There are 12 residues in the CDR3. The germline V gene has CDR1 SNHLY and CDR2 FYNNEI. Deletions cut 7 bases from V and 6 bases from J, with 12 bases between. In DNA, the CDR3 is TGTGCCAGCACGGGGGTAGGGCAGACCCAGTACTTC. Its translation: CASTGVGQTQYF. The full variable domain, completed using reference TRBV2 and TRBJ2-5, is EPEVTQTPSHQVTQMGQEVILRCVPISNHLYFYWYRQILGQKVEFLVSFYNNEISEKSEIFDDQFSVERPDGSNFTLKIRSTKLEDSAMYFCASTGVGQTQYFGPGTRLLVL.

The genes are TRBV5-1 and TRBJ2-7; D gene unclear. Trimming removed 4 bases at V and 0 bases at J, with 11 bases between. CDR1 is SGHRS, CDR2 YFSETQ, per germline. This CDR3 is 14 amino acids long. As DNA, the CDR3 is TGCGCCAGCAGCCCAAAGCCCAGCTCCTACGAGCAGTACTTC. Its translation is CASSPKPSSYEQYF. The whole variable domain, filled in from reference TRBV5-1 and TRBJ2-7, reads KAGVTQTPRYLIKTRGQQVTLSCSPISGHRSVSWYQQTPGQGLQFLFEYFSETQRNKGNFPGRFSGRQFSNSRSEMNVSTLELGDSALYLCASSPKPSSYEQYFGPGTRLTVT.

The CDR3: CASSPWTRRETQYF. The CDR3 coding sequence is TGTGCCAGCAGCCCCTGGACTAGAAGGGAGACCCAGTACTTC. The V call is TRBV13, the J call TRBJ2-5, with TRBD2 matching over 7 bases. V gave up 5 bases and J gave up 5 bases; unmatched junction bases: 8. CDR3 length: 14 amino acids. The germline V gene encodes CDR1 PRHDT and CDR2 FYEKMQ (reference sequence).

The rearrangement links TRBV5-1 to TRBJ2-5; 13 bases match TRBD2. V was clipped by 0 bases and J by 2 bases; unmatched bases: 4. CDR1 and CDR2 (germline): SGHRS, YFSETQ. This CDR3 is 17 amino acids long. CDR3 sequence reads: CASSLAGTSGTQETQYF. DNA of the CDR3: TGCGCCAGCAGCTTGGCTGGGACTAGCGGGACACAAGAGACCCAGTACTTC.

CDR3 protein: CASSRETANYGYTF. In DNA form, the CDR3 reads TGTGCCAGCAGCCGCGAAACCGCTAACTATGGCTACACCTTC. V gene TRBV7-9 combines with J gene TRBJ1-2, with no clear D. Germline V gene lookup returns CDR1 SEHNR and CDR2 FQNEAQ (reference sequence). Trimming pared 5 bases from V and 0 bases from J, leaving 10 bases between. The CDR3 covers 14 residues.

This chain uses TRBV4-1 with TRBJ1-4; TRBD1 matches 9 bases. The CDR3 has 19 residues. The germline gives CDR1 MGHRA, CDR2 YSYEKL. J lost 2 bases, V lost 0 bases, and 10 bases had no gene match. CDR3 nucleotides: TGCGCCAGCAGCCAAGATCGGGACAGGGTCGGTCCGACTAATGAAAAACTGTTTTTT. Amino acids: CASSQDRDRVGPTNEKLFF.

The chain uses TRBV9 and TRBJ2-3; 12 positions agree with TRBD2. Trimming cost V 1 base and J 0 bases; bases outside gene matches: 9. Per germline, CDR1 SGDLS and CDR2 YYNGEE. The CDR3 length is 19 residues. Here the CDR3 DNA reads TGTGCCAGCAGCGTACTAGCGGGGGGGGCCACAACTAGCACAGATACGCAGTATTTT. This codes for CASSVLAGGATTSTDTQYF. The whole variable domain, filled in from reference TRBV9 and TRBJ2-3, reads DSGVTQTPKHLITATGQRVTLRCSPRSGDLSVYWYQQSLDQGLQFLIQYYNGEERAKGNILERFSAQQFPDLHSELNLSSLELGDSALYFCASSVLAGGATTSTDTQYFGPGTRLTVL.

The CDR3 nucleotides are TGTGCCAGCAGTCAATACTTCGGGGGGGCTGAAGCTTTCTTT. Translated, it gives CASSQYFGGAEAFF. The rearrangement links TRBV6-6 to TRBJ1-1; D is perhaps TRBD1 (5 bases). Germline V CDR1 and CDR2: MNHNY, SVGAGI (reference sequence). The CDR3 consists of 14 residues. Trimming removed 5 bases from V and 6 bases from J, with 16 bases in between.

This rearrangement joins TRBV18 to TRBJ1-1; TRBD1 might be the D (5 bases). Trimming stripped 2 bases from V and 6 bases from J, with 16 bases between. From germline, CDR1 is KGHSH and CDR2 LQKENI. This CDR3 is built from 15 residues. In DNA, the CDR3 is TGTGCCAGCTCACCATCCAGGGCTAGCTTCTCTGAAGCTTTCTTT. This gives the protein CASSPSRASFSEAFF.

The rearrangement links TRBV6-6 to TRBJ1-1; no firm D call. This CDR3 is 13 amino acids long. CDR1 is MNHNY and CDR2 is SVGAGI in the germline V gene (reference sequence). V lost 6 bases to trimming and J lost 6 bases, with 14 bases between them. This CDR3 reads CASSLLTLAEAFF. In nucleotides, the CDR3 is TGTGCCAGCAGCCTACTCACCCTGGCTGAAGCTTTCTTT.

The V gene is TRBV5-5, the J gene TRBJ1-5, with 10 bases identical to TRBD1. Germline CDR1 SGHKS, CDR2 YYEKEE (reference sequence). The CDR3 is 18 residues long. The V and J ends lost 5 bases and 0 bases, in that order; junction bases with no gene match: 11. The CDR3 DNA reads as TGTGCCAGCAGTTTAGGGTGGGACAGGGGAAATAGCAATCAGCCCCAGCATTTT. This gives the protein CASSLGWDRGNSNQPQHF.

The V call is TRBV16, the J call TRBJ1-2, with D unresolved. The CDR3 is made up of 15 amino acids. The V gene lost 3 bases and the J gene lost 7 bases, with 18 bases spanning the gap. The germline V gene has CDR1 KGHSY and CDR2 FQNENV. The CDR3 spells CASSHPFAGIAGYTF. CDR3 in DNA: TGTGCCAGCAGCCATCCTTTTGCAGGTATCGCTGGCTACACCTTC. Full variable domain (remainder filled in from reference TRBV16 and TRBJ1-2): GEEVAQTPKHLVRGEGQKAKLYCAPIKGHSYVFWYQQVLKNEFKFLISFQNENVFDETGMPKERFSAKCLPNSPCSLEIQATKLEDSAVYFCASSHPFAGIAGYTFGSGTRLTVV.

The V gene is TRBV11-2, the J gene TRBJ2-3; no clear D gene. Germline loops: CDR1 SGHAT, CDR2 FQNNGV. The V and J ends lost 5 bases and 3 bases respectively, with 12 bases between them. The CDR3 is 14 amino acids. DNA for the CDR3: TGTGCCAGCAGCCGCCAAGGGTTGACAGATACGCAGTATTTT. Encoded protein: CASSRQGLTDTQYF. The variable domain in full, completed from reference TRBV11-2 and TRBJ2-3, reads EAGVAQSPRYKIIEKRQSVAFWCNPISGHATLYWYQQILGQGPKLLIQFQNNGVVDDSQLPKDRFSAERLKGVDSTLKIQPAKLEDSAVYLCASSRQGLTDTQYFGPGTRLTVL.

The J gene is TRBJ1-3, the V gene TRBV28; D unclear. V lost 5 bases to trimming and J lost 4 bases, with 21 bases between them. This CDR3 contains 17 residues. Germline values: CDR1 MDHEN, CDR2 SYDVKM. CDR3 loop: CASSGGRASLGGNTIYF. CDR3 sequence (DNA): TGTGCCAGCAGTGGCGGCCGGGCGAGCCTCGGGGGAAACACCATATATTTT.

V gene TRBV6-6 combines with J gene TRBJ1-6; possibly TRBD1 for D (5 bases). Between the trimmed V and J ends, which lost 6 bases and 7 bases, there was a span of 7 bases. This CDR3 comprises 12 residues. CDR1 and CDR2 from the germline V gene are MNHNY and SVGAGI (reference sequence). The CDR3: CASRRQNSPLHF. The CDR3 DNA is TGTGCCAGCAGGCGACAGAATTCACCCCTCCACTTT.

This clone was seen just once. The V gene is TRBV6-1, the J gene TRBJ1-6; TRBD1 is a possible D gene (6 bases). Germline values: CDR1 MNHNS, CDR2 SASEGT. The CDR3 covers 17 residues. V was pared by 3 bases and J by 2 bases, with 14 bases between. The CDR3 spells CASSEAGQGAYNSPLHF. CDR3 nucleotides: TGTGCCAGCAGTGAGGCGGGACAAGGGGCCTATAATTCACCCCTCCACTTT.

The rearrangement uses TRBV18 and TRBJ1-5, with 7 nucleotides matching TRBD1. The CDR3 extends over 15 amino acids. Germline V gene sequence: CDR1 KGHSH, CDR2 LQKENI. V shed 2 bases and J 3 bases; nucleotides not matched to a gene: 4. CDR3: CASSPIQGNNQPQHF. CDR3 DNA: TGTGCCAGCTCACCAATACAGGGGAACAATCAGCCCCAGCATTTT.

CDR3 loop: CASSLLPLDNEQFF. DNA for the CDR3: TGTGCCAGCAGCTTACTTCCCCTGGACAATGAGCAGTTCTTC. The rearrangement joins TRBV13 to TRBJ2-1; D remains ambiguous. This CDR3 spans 14 amino acids. Deletions cut 2 bases from V and 5 bases from J, with 10 bases between. Germline CDR1 and CDR2: PRHDT and FYEKMQ (reference sequence).

The chain carries TRBV6-5 and TRBJ2-3; D perhaps matches TRBD1 (5 bases). Germline CDR1 reads MNHEY; CDR2 reads SVGAGI. The CDR3 runs 15 residues. Trimming left V 0 bases short and J 2 bases short, with 9 bases between. The CDR3 region is CASSYSNRFTDTQYF. In DNA, the CDR3 is TGTGCCAGCAGTTACTCGAACAGGTTCACAGATACGCAGTATTTT.